This TCR beta chain was sequenced during a study of blood T cell repertoires in COVID-19. Study as a whole: Nucleic acid was either cDNA or gDNA, and it came from T cells, B-cell-depleted T cells, or PBMCs.

As handled by the study authors: Using reference gene primer amplification, nucleated cell counts were estimated. Here immunoSEQ multiplex PCR was the method, and the copy in TCRdb shows in-frame clones only, minus some. The V and J calls and clone size come from that table; D and trimming were worked out from the DNA. The sample shows roughly 190,000 clones, about 81% of them seen only once. Germline lookup yields CDR1 SGHNT and CDR2 YYREEE (reference sequence). The V gene end was trimmed by 2 bases and the J gene end by 1 base; junction bases not matched to a gene: 1. The CDR3 is 14 amino acids. Enrolled through a virtual design, the participants were between roughly 18 and 90 years of age and came from 24 US areas.

Material: PBMCs or T cells enriched from blood (not recorded which). The rearrangement uses TRBV5-4 and TRBJ2-3; 7 positions match TRBD2. The sequence was obtained from a woman in her twenties or thirties who had recovered from COVID-19. The CDR3 bases are TGTGCCAGCAGCTTTGCGGGGGGCACAGATACGCAGTATTTT. Amino acids: CASSFAGGTDTQYF.